The 24 T cell receptor beta chains listed next were all sequenced from one sample in a study of T-cell reconstitution after alpha-beta-depleted transplantation in children. Molecular barcoding with unique molecular identifiers was used for the TCRbeta library. TCRdb redid the calling of the PCR reads with MiXCR, one entry per CDR3 protein. This sample has about 180,000 distinct CDR3 sequences, with more than 9.5% found just once. The sample was PBMCs, taken before TCRalphabeta/CD19-depleted stem cell transplant. The receptors were sampled from a boy younger than 10 with acute myeloid leukemia, due to receive a stem cell transplant.

This clonotype was found many times. The genes are TRBV7-2 and TRBJ2-5; TRBD2 aligns across 12 bases. Losses at the gene ends were 5 bases for V and 7 bases for J; bases not matched to a gene: 8. This CDR3 is built from 15 residues. Germline V lookup: CDR1 SGHTA, CDR2 FQGNSA. The CDR3 protein is CASSTPGLAGATQYF. The DNA for the CDR3 is TGTGCCAGCAGCACCCCGGGACTAGCGGGCGCGACCCAGTACTTC. Full variable domain (rest looked up from reference TRBV7-2 and TRBJ2-5): GAGVSQSPSNKVTEKGKDVELRCDPISGHTALYWYRQSLGQGLEFLIYFQGNSAPDKSGLPSDRFSAERTGGSVSTLTIQRTQQEDSAVYLCASSTPGLAGATQYFGPGTRLLVL.

This clonotype has ten or more counts. V gene TRBV4-1 combines with J gene TRBJ1-6; perhaps TRBD1 as D (6 bases). There are 16 residues in the CDR3. Per the germline V gene, CDR1 is MGHRA and CDR2 is YSYEKL. The V gene lost 8 bases and the J gene lost 0 bases, with 14 bases spanning the gap. CDR3 sequence: CASRDIGFSYNSPLHF. The CDR3 bases are TGCGCCAGCCGGGACATTGGTTTCTCCTATAATTCACCCCTCCACTTT.

This clonotype was observed at least ten times. This chain uses TRBV6-2 or TRBV6-3 with TRBJ2-2; TRBD2 agrees at 11 bases. Looked up from germline, CDR1 is MNHEY and CDR2 is SVGEGT. The V gene end was trimmed by 6 bases and the J gene end by 7 bases; junction bases not matched to a gene: 13. The CDR3 contains 17 residues. DNA of the CDR3: TGTGCCAGCAGGCGGGCCGGGACTAGCGGTCCAAACGGGGAGCTGTTTTTT. As protein: CASRRAGTSGPNGELFF.

This clonotype was seen repeatedly, ten times or more. V gene TRBV27 combines with J gene TRBJ1-6; perhaps TRBD1 as D (5 bases). This CDR3 spans 16 amino acids. From germline, CDR1 is MNHEY and CDR2 SMNVEV (reference sequence). With 3 bases removed from V and 0 bases from J, the gap between germline ends came to 9 bases. Written as DNA, the CDR3 is TGTGCCAGCAGTTTTAAGGGGAGCTCCTATAATTCACCCCTCCACTTT. This gives the protein CASSFKGSSYNSPLHF.

In this sample, this clonotype turned up many times. This sequence joins TRBV20-1 and TRBJ2-1; D not resolved. Germline CDR1 and CDR2: DFQATT and SNEGSKA (reference sequence). Trimming cost V 0 bases and J 5 bases, with 17 bases left between them. The CDR3 loop spans 16 amino acids. CDR3 nucleotides: TGCAGTGCTAGAGACCCCGTTGGGCTTCCTCACAATGAGCAGTTCTTC. Its translation is CSARDPVGLPHNEQFF.

This clonotype has a handful of counts. This could be a read error, since a much larger clone is one nucleotide away. The chain recombines TRBV3-1 with TRBJ2-1; 8 bases align to TRBD2. The germline gives CDR1 LGHDT, CDR2 YNNKEL (reference sequence). The CDR3 length is 15 residues. For the CDR3, the DNA is TGTGCCACCAGCCTCTTGCGGGAGGTCTACAATGAGCAGTTCTTC. Protein: CATSLLREVYNEQFF.

This clonotype was seen many times. The chain is built from TRBV7-9 and TRBJ2-2; 12 nucleotides match TRBD2. V lost 5 bases and J lost 6; bases outside the gene matches: 10. CDR3 size: 17 residues. The germline V gene encodes CDR1 SEHNR and CDR2 FQNEAQ (reference sequence). CDR3 amino acids: CASSKTSGRTNAGELFF. The DNA for the CDR3 is TGTGCCAGCAGCAAGACTAGCGGGAGAACCAACGCCGGGGAGCTGTTTTTT.

This clonotype has a count of ten or more. The chain joins TRBV4-1 to TRBJ2-2; TRBD2 might be the D (5 bases). V was shortened by 3 bases and J by 1 base, with 15 bases between the two germline ends. Looked up from germline, CDR1 is MGHRA and CDR2 is YSYEKL. The CDR3 totals 17 residues. CDR3 in amino acids: CASSHKSRTLNTGELFF. The DNA of the CDR3 is TGCGCCAGCAGCCATAAGAGTCGGACTCTGAACACCGGGGAGCTGTTTTTT.

This clonotype occurred many times. This chain links TRBV7-2 with TRBJ2-2, with a weak D call TRBD1 (6 bases). V gave up 3 bases and J gave up 3 bases, with 11 bases separating them. The germline CDR1 and CDR2 sequences are SGHTA and FQGNSA. The CDR3 has 15 amino acids. CDR3 sequence: CASSLGASYTGELFF. CDR3 nucleotide sequence: TGTGCCAGCAGCTTGGGGGCGAGCTACACCGGGGAGCTGTTTTTT.

This clonotype was seen repeatedly, ten times or more. The genes are TRBV12-3 or TRBV12-4 and TRBJ1-2, with D possibly TRBD1 on 6 matching bases. The length of the CDR3 is 15 residues. V dropped 5 bases and J dropped 1 base, with 14 bases sitting between them. CDR3 sequence: CASSRTVGVNYGYTF. Here the CDR3 DNA reads TGTGCCAGCAGTCGGACAGTCGGAGTTAACTATGGCTACACCTTC.

Ten or more counts support this clonotype. J is TRBJ2-7 and V is TRBV5-1; tentatively, D is TRBD1 or TRBD2 (6 bases each). This CDR3 has 15 residues. Trimming left V 3 bases short and J 5 bases short, with 18 bases between. Germline V gene data show CDR1 as SGHRS and CDR2 as YFSETQ. The CDR3 spells CASSWGRGTPDEQYF. Here the CDR3 DNA reads TGCGCCAGCAGCTGGGGGCGCGGGACCCCCGACGAGCAGTACTTC.

Many counts were recorded for this clonotype. For the CDR3, the DNA is TGTGCCACCAGCAGAGGGACAGGGGAAACAGATACGCAGTATTTT. Protein: CATSRGTGETDTQYF. The chain combines TRBV15 with TRBJ2-3, with 9 bases fitting TRBD1. V was clipped by 1 base and J by 3 bases; unmatched bases: 2. This CDR3 is 15 amino acids long. Germline CDR1 and CDR2: LNHNV and YYDKDF (reference sequence).

This clonotype was detected ten times or more. The J gene is TRBJ1-5, the V gene TRBV12-3 or TRBV12-4; D possibly corresponds to TRBD1 (5 bases). There are 14 residues in the CDR3. The V and J ends lost 8 bases and 4 bases respectively, with 15 bases between them. The CDR3 here is CASSLGTVNQPQHF. The CDR3 DNA follows: TGTGCCAGCTCCCTAGGGACGGTAAATCAGCCCCAGCATTTT.

This clonotype was detected many times. This sequence joins TRBV12-3 or TRBV12-4 and TRBJ1-4; D ambiguous. V was clipped by 0 bases and J by 8 bases, with 13 bases between them. This CDR3 has 15 amino acids. CDR3 nucleotides: TGTGCCAGCAGTTTAGCGCGGCCAAGAGGGGAAAAACTGTTTTTT. This translates into CASSLARPRGEKLFF.

This clonotype was seen many times. The chain employs TRBV18 and TRBJ1-1, with D hard to call. This CDR3 region has 11 residues. Trimming took off 6 bases at V and 4 bases at J, with 6 bases between the two ends. In germline, CDR1 is KGHSH, CDR2 LQKENI. CDR3 coding DNA: TGTGCCAGCTCCCCAAGCACTGAAGCTTTCTTT. This sequence encodes CASSPSTEAFF. Combining the CDR3 with reference TRBV18 and TRBJ1-1 gives the whole variable domain NAGVMQNPRHLVRRRGQEARLRCSPMKGHSHVYWYRQLPEEGLKFMVYLQKENIIDESGMPKERFSAEFPKEGPSILRIQQVVRGDSAAYFCASSPSTEAFFGQGTRLTVV.

This clonotype was observed many times. The genes are TRBV28 and TRBJ2-4; 7 nucleotides agree with TRBD2. Germline CDR1 reads MDHEN; CDR2 reads SYDVKM. The CDR3 runs to 14 residues. J lost 4 bases, V lost 7 bases, and 7 bases had no gene match. The CDR3 region is CASTSGEGKNIQYF. CDR3 nucleotides: TGTGCCAGCACCTCCGGGGAGGGAAAAAACATTCAGTACTTC.

This clonotype came up many times. The chain has TRBV14 and TRBJ1-2; D possibly corresponds to TRBD1 (6 bases). Germline-derived CDR1 and CDR2 are SGHDN and FVKESK. The V gene lost 0 bases and the J gene lost 3 bases, with 14 bases spanning the gap. The CDR3 loop spans 16 amino acids. The CDR3 DNA follows: TGTGCCAGCAGCCAAGATGGAACAGGGAGCTACTATGGCTACACCTTC. Amino acid sequence: CASSQDGTGSYYGYTF. The whole variable domain, remainder taken from reference TRBV14 and TRBJ1-2, is EAGVTQFPSHSVIEKGQTVTLRCDPISGHDNLYWYRRVMGKEIKFLLHFVKESKQDESGMPNNRFLAERTGGTYSTLKVQPAELEDSGVYFCASSQDGTGSYYGYTFGSGTRLTVV.

This clonotype was observed at least ten times. This rearrangement joins TRBV7-3 to TRBJ2-2; D call uncertain. V was cut by 1 base and J by 2 bases, with 2 bases left in between. The CDR3 is 13 residues long. The germline gives CDR1 SGHTA, CDR2 FQGTGA. The DNA of the CDR3 is TGTGCCAGCAGCTTAAGAAACACCGGGGAGCTGTTTTTT. It translates to CASSLRNTGELFF.

This clonotype was detected many times. The V gene is TRBV7-9, the J gene TRBJ2-5; no definite D call. The V gene lost 5 bases and the J gene lost 3 bases, with 16 bases spanning the gap. The germline gives CDR1 SEHNR, CDR2 FQNEAQ (reference sequence). CDR3 size: 15 residues. The CDR3 DNA follows: TGTGCCAGCAGCCCCAGCGTGATGGAAAAAGAGACCCAGTACTTC. It encodes CASSPSVMEKETQYF. The whole variable domain, filled in from reference TRBV7-9 and TRBJ2-5, reads DTGVSQNPRHKITKRGQNVTFRCDPISEHNRLYWYRQTLGQGPEFLTYFQNEAQLEKSRLLSDRFSAERPKGSFSTLEIQRTEQGDSAMYLCASSPSVMEKETQYFGPGTRLLVL.

This clonotype has at least ten counts. The V call is TRBV5-1, the J call TRBJ1-5, with TRBD1 as a possible D gene (5 bases). Trimming shortened V by 6 bases and J by 4 bases, and 20 bases separated the two germline ends. CDR3 length equals 16 residues. Germline CDR1 is SGHRS and CDR2 is YFSETQ. The CDR3 nucleotides are TGCGCCAGCACGTTGGAGGACAATCATGGGAATCAGCCCCAGCATTTT. Its protein is CASTLEDNHGNQPQHF. Complete variable domain (other parts from reference TRBV5-1 and TRBJ1-5): KAGVTQTPRYLIKTRGQQVTLSCSPISGHRSVSWYQQTPGQGLQFLFEYFSETQRNKGNFPGRFSGRQFSNSRSEMNVSTLELGDSALYLCASTLEDNHGNQPQHFGDGTRLSIL.

Many counts were recorded for this clonotype. The V gene is TRBV27, the J gene TRBJ1-1, with a weak D call TRBD1 (6 bases). Per the germline V gene, CDR1 is MNHEY and CDR2 is SMNVEV (reference sequence). CDR3 length equals 14 residues. With 5 bases removed from V and 3 bases from J, the gap between germline ends came to 13 bases. The CDR3 DNA sequence: TGTGCCAGCAGTCTAAACAGGGTGCACACTGAAGCTTTCTTT. Translation: CASSLNRVHTEAFF.

This clonotype was observed at least ten times. This chain connects TRBV28 to TRBJ2-5, with TRBD2 matching over 15 bases. This CDR3 contains 18 residues. Unmatched junction bases numbered 9, after V lost 5 bases and J lost 2 bases. CDR1 is MDHEN, CDR2 SYDVKM, per germline. The CDR3 DNA follows: TGTGCCAGCAGTCCACGGACTAGCGGGAGGGCTAGGCAAGAGACCCAGTACTTC. It specifies CASSPRTSGRARQETQYF.

In this sample, this clonotype turned up many times. The V gene is TRBV15, the J gene TRBJ2-7, with D perhaps matching TRBD1 or TRBD2 (5 bases each). Trimming left V 0 bases short and J 2 bases short, with 14 bases between. The CDR3 extends over 16 amino acids. CDR1 and CDR2 from the germline V gene are LNHNV and YYDKDF (reference sequence). CDR3 sequence reads: CATSRDHLGRTYEQYF. The CDR3 DNA reads TGTGCCACCAGCAGAGACCACCTGGGACGGACCTACGAGCAGTACTTC.

This clonotype came up many times. The genes are TRBV5-6 and TRBJ2-7; 9 bases fit TRBD1. With V trimmed by 4 bases and J by 7 bases, 6 bases remained unmatched. Germline V gene data show CDR1 as SGHDT and CDR2 as YYEEEE. The CDR3 sequence is 13 residues long. This chain's CDR3 is CASSGNRGREQYV. The CDR3 nucleotides read TGTGCCAGCAGCGGAAACAGGGGGCGGGAGCAGTACGTC.